This T cell receptor (beta chain) came from a study of breast tumors, draining lymph nodes, adjacent tissues. V was clipped by 2 bases and J by 3 bases, with 5 bases between them. The CDR3 totals 13 residues. Germline V lookup: CDR1 SGHTA, CDR2 FQGNSA. The study's findings and limits: Compared with lymph nodes, tumors were less diverse; compared with nontumor tissue, more.

TCRdb called the multiplex PCR reads again in MiXCR, with one record for every CDR3 protein. This table holds about 180,000 distinct CDR3 sequences, approximately 30% found once. This clonotype appeared many times. Its antigen is currently unknown. Samples came from axillary lymph nodes draining the breast cancer. The chain couples TRBV7-2 to TRBJ1-5; no clear D. The source is a female donor with breast cancer. Some clones in this sample may be carry-over from other donors' samples. The material sequenced was axillary lymph node tissue. The CDR3 DNA reads TGTGCCAGCAGCTTATGGGCCAATCAGCCCCAGCATTTT. Protein sequence: CASSLWANQPQHF.